A selection of T cell receptor beta chains follows, all from one sample in a study of T cell changes during pregnancy in multiple sclerosis. Here immunoSEQ multiplex PCR was the method, and the copy in TCRdb shows in-frame clones only, minus some. The sample shows tens of thousands of clones, around 94% of them seen only once. Sequencing was performed on peripheral blood, taken in the third trimester of pregnancy. The receptors stem from a female donor with multiple sclerosis, enrolled in a pregnancy study. Each CDR3 is given with its conserved first and last residue. D genes are given only for firm matches. The size of a clone is reported for some rows only, either as once, few or many, or as a class for expanded clones.

D gene: -; J gene: TRBJ2-4; V gene: TRBV23-1; clone size: -; CDR3 DNA: TGCGCCAGCACGGGGGAAGACATTCAGTACTTC; CDR3 protein: CASTGEDIQYF
D gene: -; J gene: TRBJ2-1; V gene: TRBV27; clone size: -; CDR3 DNA: TGTGCCAGCAGGACACGAGCAGGGCCTTCTGAGCAGTTCTTC; CDR3 protein: CASRTRAGPSEQFF
D gene: -; J gene: TRBJ2-1; V gene: TRBV28; clone size: -; CDR3 DNA: TGTGCCAGCAGTTTCCGGGAGAGGATCTACAATGAGCAGTTCTTC; CDR3 protein: CASSFRERIYNEQFF
D gene: -; J gene: TRBJ2-1; V gene: TRBV6-6; clone size: -; CDR3 DNA: TGTGCCAGCACCCAAACACCGCAGGGGTACAATGAGCAGTTCTTC; CDR3 protein: CASTQTPQGYNEQFF
D gene: -; J gene: TRBJ1-1; V gene: TRBV27; clone size: -; CDR3 DNA: TGTGCCAGCAGCCCAGGGTATGGGATGAACACTGAAGCTTTCTTT; CDR3 protein: CASSPGYGMNTEAFF
D gene: TRBD1; J gene: TRBJ2-1; V gene: TRBV19; clone size: -; CDR3 DNA: TGTGCCAGTAGTATTTGGGGACAGGTTCTTAATGAGCAGTTCTTC; CDR3 protein: CASSIWGQVLNEQFF
D gene: TRBD2; J gene: TRBJ2-7; V gene: TRBV7-9; clone size: -; CDR3 DNA: TGTGCCAGCAGCCCCCAGGGGCTAGCGGGGACGTACGAGCAGTACTTC; CDR3 protein: CASSPQGLAGTYEQYF
D gene: TRBD1; J gene: TRBJ1-5; V gene: TRBV19; clone size: -; CDR3 DNA: TGTGCCAGTAGTATCACCGGGACAGGGGACCAGCCCCAGCATTTT; CDR3 protein: CASSITGTGDQPQHF
D gene: -; J gene: TRBJ2-2; V gene: TRBV5-4; clone size: -; CDR3 DNA: TGTGCCAGCAGCTTGGCGGGAGTAGATACCGGGGAGCTGTTTTTT; CDR3 protein: CASSLAGVDTGELFF
D gene: TRBD1; J gene: TRBJ2-5; V gene: TRBV5-1; clone size: -; CDR3 DNA: TGCGCCAGCAGCCTTGCGCTCACAGGGGGTGGAGAGACCCAGTACTTC; CDR3 protein: CASSLALTGGGETQYF
D gene: -; J gene: TRBJ2-2; V gene: TRBV5-4; clone size: -; CDR3 DNA: TGTGCCAGCAGGCAGCTGGGGCAGACCGGGGAGCTGTTTTTT; CDR3 protein: CASRQLGQTGELFF
D gene: -; J gene: TRBJ2-7; V gene: TRBV19; clone size: -; CDR3 DNA: TGTGCCAGTAGTATAGGGTCGGGTTTCTCCTACGAGCAGTACTTC; CDR3 protein: CASSIGSGFSYEQYF
D gene: -; J gene: TRBJ2-7; V gene: TRBV4-1; clone size: -; CDR3 DNA: TGCGCCAGCAGCCAAGGGGGGGTTTCTCGCTTC; CDR3 protein: CASSQGGVSRF
D gene: TRBD1; J gene: TRBJ1-5; V gene: TRBV18; clone size: few; CDR3 DNA: TGTGCCAGCTCACGACAGGGGGATAGGCAGCCCCAGCATTTT; CDR3 protein: CASSRQGDRQPQHF
D gene: TRBD2; J gene: TRBJ2-1; V gene: TRBV5-6; clone size: -; CDR3 DNA: TGTGCCAGCAGTCCCGGACTTGGGAGACTAGCGGGAAGAGGCAATGAGCAGTTCTTC; CDR3 protein: CASSPGLGRLAGRGNEQFF